The source of this T cell receptor (beta chain) is a study of cytomegalovirus exposure and HLA in healthy donors. Broader study findings: TCR beta chains numbering 164 were designated cytomegalovirus-associated.

The CDR3 contains 13 residues. V lost 5 bases and J lost 4, with 11 bases in between. Germline loops: CDR1 MNHEY, CDR2 SVGAGI. Concerning this clone: Its antigen is not identified.

A multiplex PCR was run with 60 Vbeta primers and 13 Jbeta primers. Assay: immunoSEQ multiplex PCR; the TCRdb copy retains only in-frame clones and omits some. The sample comprises about 160,000 clones, about 72% of which are singletons, and under 1.5% rests with the top ten. The chain uses TRBV6-5 and TRBJ1-2; possibly TRBD1 for D (5 bases). Sequences were obtained from PBMCs. The clonotype was recovered from a male donor in good health and CMV-seronegative. The CDR3: CASSKEGLYGYTF. CDR3 nucleotides: TGTGCCAGCAGTAAGGAGGGGCTCTATGGCTACACCTTC.